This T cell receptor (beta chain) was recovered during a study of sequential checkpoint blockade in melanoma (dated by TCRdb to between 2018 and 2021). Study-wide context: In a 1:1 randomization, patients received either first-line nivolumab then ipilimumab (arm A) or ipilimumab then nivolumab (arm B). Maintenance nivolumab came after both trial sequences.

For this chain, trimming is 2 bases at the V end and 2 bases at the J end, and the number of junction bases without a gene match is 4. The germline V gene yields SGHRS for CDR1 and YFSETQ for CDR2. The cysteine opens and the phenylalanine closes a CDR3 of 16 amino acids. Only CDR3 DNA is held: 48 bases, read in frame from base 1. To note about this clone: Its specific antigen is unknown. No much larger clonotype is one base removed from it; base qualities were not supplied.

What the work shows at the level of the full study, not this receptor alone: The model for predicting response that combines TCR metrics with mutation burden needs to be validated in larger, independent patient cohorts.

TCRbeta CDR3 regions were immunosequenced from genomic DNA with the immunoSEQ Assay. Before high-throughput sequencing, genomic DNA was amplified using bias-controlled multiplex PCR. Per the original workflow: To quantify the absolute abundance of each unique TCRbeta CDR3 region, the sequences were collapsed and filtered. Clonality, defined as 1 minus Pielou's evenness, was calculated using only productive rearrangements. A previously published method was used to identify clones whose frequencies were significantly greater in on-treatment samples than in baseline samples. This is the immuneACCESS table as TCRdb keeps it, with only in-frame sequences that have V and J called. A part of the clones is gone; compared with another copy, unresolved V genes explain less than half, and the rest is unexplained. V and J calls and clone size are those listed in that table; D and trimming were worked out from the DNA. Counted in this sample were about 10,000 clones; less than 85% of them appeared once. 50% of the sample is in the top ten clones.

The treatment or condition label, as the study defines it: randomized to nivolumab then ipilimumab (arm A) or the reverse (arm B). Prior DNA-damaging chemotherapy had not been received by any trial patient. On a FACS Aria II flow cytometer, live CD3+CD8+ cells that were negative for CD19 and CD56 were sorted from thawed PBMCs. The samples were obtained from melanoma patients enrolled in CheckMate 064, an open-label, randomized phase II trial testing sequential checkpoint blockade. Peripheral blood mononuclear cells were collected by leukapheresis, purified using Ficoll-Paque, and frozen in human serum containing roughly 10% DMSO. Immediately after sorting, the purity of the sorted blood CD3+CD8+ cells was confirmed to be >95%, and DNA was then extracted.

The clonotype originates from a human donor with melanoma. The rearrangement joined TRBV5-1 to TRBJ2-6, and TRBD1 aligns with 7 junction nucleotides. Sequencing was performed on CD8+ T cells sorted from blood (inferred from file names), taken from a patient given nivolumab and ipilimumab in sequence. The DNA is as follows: TGCGCCAGCAGCTTTCACAGGGGTGCTGGGGCCAACGTCCTGACTTTC. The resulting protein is CASSFHRGAGANVLTF.